What follows are 31 T cell receptor beta chains derived from one specimen sequenced in a study of monozygotic twins with inflammatory bowel disease. Reanalyzing the 5' RACE reads, TCRdb keeps one entry per CDR3 protein, without DNA. This listing includes around 380,000 distinct CDR3 sequences. What was sequenced was blood. These receptors all stem from a human donor with ulcerative colitis or Crohn's disease, or a healthy co-twin of an affected twin (not recorded which).

The rearrangement joins TRBV11-3 to TRBJ2-1. This CDR3 contains 15 residues. CDR1 is SGHNT, CDR2 YENEEA, per germline. CDR3 region: CASSRSRGSYNEQFF.

The rearrangement joins TRBV5-1 to TRBJ2-1; the D gene TCRdb calls, TRBD2, cannot be checked with no DNA. Germline V CDR1 and CDR2: SGHRS, YFSETQ. This CDR3 region has 15 residues. CDR3 sequence reads: CASSLEGGGPNEQFF.

The chain is built from TRBV12-3 or TRBV12-4 and TRBJ1-1. The CDR3 covers 14 residues. The CDR3 is CASSFQEGTTEAFF.

The rearrangement uses TRBV20-1 and TRBJ1-5; TCRdb's D call, TRBD1, is unchecked because there is no DNA. In germline, CDR1 is DFQATT, CDR2 SNEGSKA (reference sequence). The CDR3 runs to 13 residues. The CDR3 loop is CSAEEEADQPQHF.

The J gene is TRBJ2-5, the V gene TRBV5-1; TCRdb picks TRBD2, but there is no DNA to check that call. Germline loops: CDR1 SGHRS, CDR2 YFSETQ. The CDR3 is 13 residues long. The CDR3 here is CASSASSGETQYF. The variable domain in full, with the rest retrieved from reference TRBV5-1 and TRBJ2-5, is KAGVTQTPRYLIKTRGQQVTLSCSPISGHRSVSWYQQTPGQGLQFLFEYFSETQRNKGNFPGRFSGRQFSNSRSEMNVSTLELGDSALYLCASSASSGETQYFGPGTRLLVL.

This chain uses TRBV21-1 with TRBJ2-1. TRBV21-1 is a known pseudogene. This CDR3 is built from 17 residues. The chain's CDR3 is CASSKVGSRSSYNEQFF.

The chain's CDR3 is CASRQGGEKNEQFF. This chain links TRBV14 with TRBJ2-1. The CDR3 totals 14 residues. CDR1 and CDR2 (germline): SGHDN, FVKESK.

The chain uses TRBV18 and TRBJ2-2; the D gene TCRdb calls, TRBD2, cannot be checked with no DNA. Germline CDR1 and CDR2: KGHSH and LQKENI. This CDR3 spans 17 amino acids. The CDR3 protein is CASSPPLAGENTGELFF.

This rearrangement joins TRBV11-2 to TRBJ2-5; checking the TCRdb D call of TRBD1 is not possible without DNA. Per the germline V gene, CDR1 is SGHAT and CDR2 is FQNNGV. CDR3 length: 15 residues. This CDR3 reads CASSLAGGREETQYF.

The genes are TRBV6-2 or TRBV6-3 and TRBJ1-5; as DNA is missing, the TRBD1 call by TCRdb cannot be tested. The CDR3 consists of 17 residues. The germline V gene has CDR1 MNHEY and CDR2 SVGEGT. The CDR3 sequence is CASSFPTGTDSNQPQHF.

The V call is TRBV4-3, the J call TRBJ1-4. In germline, CDR1 is LGHNA, CDR2 YSLEER. The CDR3 spans 16 residues. CDR3 protein: CASSQSGTSTNEKLFF.

The chain joins TRBV10-2 to TRBJ2-2. Looked up from germline, CDR1 is WSHSY and CDR2 is SAAADI. CDR3 length equals 11 residues. The CDR3 is CASHMTGELFF.

The rearrangement links TRBV28 to TRBJ2-7; TCRdb names TRBD2, which stays unverified in the absence of DNA. The length of the CDR3 is 16 residues. Germline CDR1 and CDR2: MDHEN and SYDVKM. The chain's CDR3 is CASSPDRLAGLGEQYF.

This rearrangement joins TRBV9 to TRBJ2-6; TCRdb picks TRBD1, but there is no DNA to check that call. The germline V gene encodes CDR1 SGDLS and CDR2 YYNGEE. There are 17 residues in the CDR3. The CDR3 loop is CASSGRQGPRGANVLTF.

The J gene is TRBJ2-2, the V gene TRBV10-3; the D call from TCRdb, TRBD2, cannot be confirmed without DNA. Germline lookup yields CDR1 ENHRY and CDR2 SYGVKD. This CDR3 is 16 amino acids long. The CDR3 sequence: CAISDVASGGTGELFF.

The V gene is TRBV5-1, the J gene TRBJ1-1; TCRdb gives TRBD1 as the D gene, but with no DNA this cannot be confirmed. CDR1 is SGHRS, CDR2 YFSETQ, per germline. The CDR3 is 15 amino acids. The CDR3 protein is CASSLQTGANTEAFF.

The J gene is TRBJ2-1, the V gene TRBV5-1; TCRdb designates TRBD2, a call that cannot be tested without DNA. The germline V gene encodes CDR1 SGHRS and CDR2 YFSETQ. This CDR3 spans 16 amino acids. The chain's CDR3 is CASSLKRQGGNNEQFF.

V usage is TRBV20-1 and J usage is TRBJ1-5. The CDR3 length is 13 residues. Per germline, CDR1 DFQATT and CDR2 SNEGSKA (reference sequence). The CDR3 protein is CSADSPGGQPQHF.

The chain carries TRBV2 and TRBJ2-3. This CDR3 spans 13 amino acids. Germline-derived CDR1 and CDR2 are SNHLY and FYNNEI. The CDR3 protein is CASSQNLKDTQYF. The full variable domain, in which reference TRBV2 and TRBJ2-3 provide the parts outside the CDR3, is EPEVTQTPSHQVTQMGQEVILRCVPISNHLYFYWYRQILGQKVEFLVSFYNNEISEKSEIFDDQFSVERPDGSNFTLKIRSTKLEDSAMYFCASSQNLKDTQYFGPGTRLTVL.

This chain joins TRBV6-5 and TRBJ2-3; TCRdb selects TRBD2, and the lack of DNA leaves this call unchecked. Germline lookup yields CDR1 MNHEY and CDR2 SVGAGI. CDR3 size: 17 residues. The CDR3 sequence is CASTGGLASGSTDTQYF.

V is TRBV5-1 and J is TRBJ1-2. The CDR3 consists of 14 residues. The germline V gene encodes CDR1 SGHRS and CDR2 YFSETQ. The CDR3 loop is CASSLGRHEDGYTF.

J is TRBJ1-4 and V is TRBV7-8; TCRdb lists TRBD1, though no DNA is available to test this call. Germline CDR1 reads SGHVS; CDR2 reads FQNEAQ. This CDR3 contains 17 residues. The CDR3 here is CASSQLRDGRRNEKLFF.

The CDR3 sequence is CASSQDLLAGLQETQYF. This chain links TRBV4-3 with TRBJ2-5; absent DNA, TCRdb's TRBD2 call cannot be checked. CDR1 LGHNA and CDR2 YSLEER come from the germline V gene. This CDR3 has 17 residues.

The rearrangement links TRBV6-1 to TRBJ2-1; TCRdb names TRBD2, which stays unverified in the absence of DNA. Looked up from germline, CDR1 is MNHNS and CDR2 is SASEGT. The CDR3 loop spans 14 amino acids. CDR3 residues: CASSSRRGPNEQFF.

The genes are TRBV10-3 and TRBJ2-7; TCRdb proposes TRBD2, but this gene call is untestable without DNA. This CDR3 is built from 14 residues. Germline V gene lookup returns CDR1 ENHRY and CDR2 SYGVKD. The CDR3 region is CAIRTSGGNYEQYF.

V gene TRBV6-6 combines with J gene TRBJ2-7; TCRdb reports TRBD1, a call that lacks DNA to check it against. Germline V lookup: CDR1 MNHNY, CDR2 SVGAGI (reference sequence). The CDR3 spans 13 residues. The chain's CDR3 is CASSYQGVSEQYF.

The rearrangement links TRBV27 to TRBJ2-2. CDR1 MNHEY and CDR2 SMNVEV come from the germline V gene (reference sequence). The CDR3 extends over 15 amino acids. The CDR3 protein is CASGAKARGAGELFF.

The chain uses TRBV12-3 or TRBV12-4 and TRBJ1-5; the D call of TRBD1 rests on TCRdb alone, since no DNA is present to check it. CDR3 length: 13 amino acids. Here the CDR3 reads CASGQGFNQPQHF.

The chain uses TRBV5-1 and TRBJ2-6. Germline lookup yields CDR1 SGHRS and CDR2 YFSETQ. The CDR3 has 15 amino acids. The CDR3 sequence is CASSSELSGANVLTF.

The chain carries TRBV30 and TRBJ2-5; lacking DNA, the TRBD2 call made by TCRdb goes unchecked. The germline gives CDR1 GTSNPN, CDR2 SVGIG (reference sequence). The CDR3 totals 15 residues. The CDR3 region is CAWSERLAGIETQYF.

The J gene is TRBJ2-7, the V gene TRBV7-2. In germline, CDR1 is SGHTA, CDR2 FQGNSA. This CDR3 spans 14 amino acids. The CDR3 sequence: CASSLTRSSYEQYF.